This entry lists 10 T cell receptor beta chains sequenced from one sample in a study of shared clonotypes between healthy human individuals. Here immunoSEQ multiplex PCR was the method, and the copy in TCRdb shows in-frame clones only, minus some. The table shows about 490,000 clones, with less than 80% occurring only once. Sequencing was performed on PBMCs. The receptors were gathered from a woman between 40 and 55 years old in good health. Some clones in this sample may be carry-over from other donors' samples.

The chain joins TRBV5-4 to TRBJ1-1; D remains ambiguous. Germline CDR1 and CDR2: SGHNT and YYREEE (reference sequence). V dropped 0 bases and J dropped 1 base, with 16 bases sitting between them. CDR3 size: 17 residues. CDR3 protein: CASSLGLRELQNTEAFF. Written as DNA, the CDR3 is TGTGCCAGCAGCTTGGGTTTGAGGGAACTGCAGAACACTGAAGCTTTCTTT.

The chain couples TRBV28 to TRBJ2-3, with a weak D call TRBD2 (5 bases). This CDR3 has 16 residues. Trimming cost V 7 bases and J 2 bases, with 19 bases left between them. The germline V gene has CDR1 MDHEN and CDR2 SYDVKM. CDR3 nucleotides: TGTGCCAGCATCTCCCCGGGCGGGCGCTACACAGATACGCAGTATTTT. Its protein product is CASISPGGRYTDTQYF.

In DNA, the CDR3 is TGCGCCAGCGGGAATAACTATGGCTACACCTTC. Its protein product is CASGNNYGYTF. The chain joins TRBV10-2 to TRBJ1-2; D gene uncertain. From germline, CDR1 is WSHSY and CDR2 SAAADI. Trimming pared 8 bases from V and 1 base from J, leaving 5 bases between. There are 11 residues in the CDR3.

The chain has TRBV19 and TRBJ1-5, with TRBD1 matching over 9 bases. The CDR3 runs 15 residues. The germline V gene has CDR1 LNHDA and CDR2 SQIVND (reference sequence). V lost 0 bases to trimming and J lost 6 bases; unmatched junction nucleotides: 3. Here the CDR3 reads CASSIDGTGPQPQHF. For the CDR3, the DNA is TGTGCCAGTAGTATAGATGGGACAGGGCCTCAGCCCCAGCATTTT.

This clone occurred once. This chain joins TRBV5-4 and TRBJ2-7; 10 bases are a match to TRBD2. Germline values: CDR1 SGHNT, CDR2 YYREEE (reference sequence). Trimming removed 2 bases from V and 5 bases from J; junction bases left unmatched: 4. The CDR3 covers 14 residues. The CDR3 here is CASSLSSGSHEQYF. The CDR3 DNA is TGTGCCAGCAGCTTATCTAGCGGGAGCCACGAGCAGTACTTC. The full variable domain, in which reference TRBV5-4 and TRBJ2-7 provide the parts outside the CDR3, is ETGVTQSPTHLIKTRGQQVTLRCSSQSGHNTVSWYQQALGQGPQFIFQYYREEENGRGNFPPRFSGLQFPNYSSELNVNALELDDSALYLCASSLSSGSHEQYFGPGTRLTVT.

The V gene is TRBV28, the J gene TRBJ1-4, with D perhaps TRBD1 (5 bases). Looked up from germline, CDR1 is MDHEN and CDR2 is SYDVKM. CDR3 length equals 15 residues. The V and J ends lost 2 bases and 4 bases respectively, with 11 bases between them. Written as DNA, the CDR3 is TGTGCCAGCAGTTTAAGGCGGGGCAGTAATGAAAAACTGTTTTTT. It codes for CASSLRRGSNEKLFF.

This clone was seen once. The chain is built from TRBV5-1 and TRBJ2-3; D call uncertain. The germline V gene has CDR1 SGHRS and CDR2 YFSETQ. The CDR3 contains 14 residues. The V and J ends lost 1 base and 2 bases respectively, with 8 bases between them. This chain's CDR3 is CASSLKQFTDTQYF. CDR3 bases: TGCGCCAGCAGCTTGAAACAGTTCACAGATACGCAGTATTTT.

The rearrangement links TRBV19 to TRBJ2-2; 11 bases map to TRBD2. V shed 8 bases and J 6 bases; nucleotides not matched to a gene: 2. The CDR3 is 13 amino acids. The germline V gene encodes CDR1 LNHDA and CDR2 SQIVND (reference sequence). The CDR3: CASFSGRAGELFF. In nucleotides, the CDR3 is TGTGCCAGTTTTAGCGGGAGGGCCGGGGAGCTGTTTTTT.

The chain employs TRBV25-1 and TRBJ2-7, with TRBD2 matching over 12 bases. CDR3 length equals 17 residues. V lost 5 bases and J lost 2; bases outside the gene matches: 10. Looked up from germline, CDR1 is MGHDK and CDR2 is SYGVNS. The CDR3 reads CASSPTLGTSGPYEQYF. The DNA for the CDR3 is TGTGCCAGCAGTCCGACCCTCGGGACTAGCGGGCCCTACGAGCAGTACTTC.

V and J are TRBV10-3 and TRBJ1-2; 9 nucleotides line up with TRBD1. The CDR3 loop spans 15 amino acids. Germline-derived CDR1 and CDR2 are ENHRY and SYGVKD. The V segment lost 8 bases and the J segment 4 bases; nucleotides outside the gene matches: 11. The CDR3 protein is CAIGGGQGLFYGYTF. Written as DNA, the CDR3 is TGTGCCATCGGGGGGGGACAGGGACTTTTCTATGGCTACACCTTC.